What follows describes a single TCR beta chain. The germline V and J ends were trimmed by 2 bases and 13 bases, with 14 bases remaining between them. CDR3 length: 12 residues. Per germline, CDR1 SEHNR and CDR2 FQNEAQ (reference sequence). Treatment reported: some 20 received Ad26.COV2.S at low or high dose, single or two shots; about 5 received placebo; per-sample allocation not given. After the first vaccine or placebo injection, samples were drawn on day 63. This sample stems from a study of Ad26.COV2.S vaccination and SARS-CoV-2 variants. Libraries were prepared by immunoSEQ multiplex PCR; TCRdb keeps only in-frame clonotypes and omits some of them. The sample contains about 370,000 clones, over 75% of which appear only once.

This chain connects TRBV7-9 to TRBJ1-1; D gene ambiguous. The source of this sequence is a person between 18 and 65 years old who received the Ad26.COV2.S COVID-19 vaccine or a placebo. The sequenced sample was peripheral blood, obtained in a trial of Ad26.COV2.S vaccine versus placebo. Here the CDR3 DNA reads TGTGCCAGCAGCTTACAGGAGCGGTTGGATTTCTTT. It translates to CASSLQERLDFF.